The 2 T cell receptor beta chains presented below share a single source sample, sequenced in a study of shared clonotypes between healthy human individuals. Terminally differentiated effector memory CD45RA+ cells were left out of the naive CD8 fraction, which was CD45RO-negative and positively selected for CCR7. Using immunoSEQ multiplex PCR, the repertoire was profiled, and TCRdb retains in-frame clones only, with some absent. Of 600,000 or so clones listed, about 98% are singletons. The specimen was naive CD8+ T cells sorted from blood. These receptors all stem from a man aged 25-45 years in good health.

The V gene is TRBV28, the J gene TRBJ2-7; the D is unclear. V gave up 7 bases and J gave up 3 bases, with 10 bases separating them. The CDR3 sequence is 12 residues long. Germline V gene data show CDR1 as MDHEN and CDR2 as SYDVKM. The CDR3 here is CASTPDLYEQYF. CDR3 bases: TGTGCCAGCACCCCCGACCTCTACGAGCAGTACTTC. Combining the CDR3 with reference TRBV28 and TRBJ2-7 gives the whole variable domain DVKVTQSSRYLVKRTGEKVFLECVQDMDHENMFWYRQDPGLGLRLIYFSYDVKMKEKGDIPEGYSVSREKKERFSLILESASTNQTSMYLCASTPDLYEQYFGPGTRLTVT.

The V and J genes are TRBV11-3 and TRBJ2-6; D is undetermined. The germline V gene encodes CDR1 SGHNT and CDR2 YENEEA. Trimming stripped 5 bases from V and 5 bases from J, with 22 bases between. The CDR3 consists of 18 residues. The CDR3 bases are TGTGCCAGCAGCGAGTTTACATCTCGACAAAGTCGGGCCAACGTCCTGACTTTC. Protein product: CASSEFTSRQSRANVLTF. The whole variable domain, filled in from reference TRBV11-3 and TRBJ2-6, reads EAGVVQSPRYKIIEKKQPVAFWCNPISGHNTLYWYLQNLGQGPELLIRYENEEAVDDSQLPKDRFSAERLKGVDSTLKIQPAELGDSAVYLCASSEFTSRQSRANVLTFGAGSRLTVL.